This T cell receptor beta chain emerged from a study of T cell changes during pregnancy in multiple sclerosis. This CDR3 comprises 16 residues. J gave up 7 bases and V 5 bases, and 14 bases lay outside the gene matches. The germline V gene has CDR1 SGHTA and CDR2 FQGNSA. Produced via immunoSEQ multiplex PCR; TCRdb's table is partial and in-frame only. The sample contains 45,000 to 65,000 clones, roughly 91% of which appear only once. The chain combines TRBV7-2 with TRBJ2-1; 7 bases map to TRBD2. This receptor was identified in a female donor with multiple sclerosis, enrolled in a pregnancy study. Sequencing was performed on CD4+ T cells from peripheral blood mononuclear cells, taken in the second trimester of pregnancy. The CDR3 loop reads CASSPRWSGAGNEQFF. The CDR3 DNA reads as TGTGCCAGCAGCCCCCGATGGAGCGGGGCTGGAAATGAGCAGTTCTTC.